This TCR beta chain was profiled in a study of blood T cells in healthy people across ages. Findings and limits, study-wide: Whereas aged donors had fewer naive CD4+ cells, long-lived donors had more of them and higher diversity.

Notes on this clonotype: Its antigen is not known.

Germline CDR1 LNHNV, CDR2 YYDKDF (reference sequence). The CDR3 runs to 14 residues. The germline V and J ends were trimmed by 5 bases and 11 bases, with 19 bases remaining between them. Next came a second PCR, run for roughly 6 to 11 cycles, which used a sample-barcoded 5' primer along with a J-beta primer mix. TCRdb recomputed calls from the 5' RACE reads with MiXCR, one row per CDR3 protein. The table includes over a million distinct CDR3 sequences, 20% to 25% detected once. A further study also used this sample, focusing on T cells of mothers and their children. As that study records: Extracted RNA, in its entirety, went into cDNA synthesis at about 1.5 ug per 15 ul. Around 3.2 million TCR beta reads per child versus over 9 million per mother. Related mother-child pairs shared marginally more repertoire than unrelated pairs, though not significantly.

The clonotype was recovered from a girl aged 2 to 9 in good health. The material sequenced was blood. J is TRBJ1-5 and V is TRBV15, with D possibly matching TRBD1 (5 bases). CDR3 loop: CATSEGFGAGTQHF. DNA of the CDR3: TGTGCCACCAGCGAGGGATTTGGGGCCGGAACCCAGCATTTT.